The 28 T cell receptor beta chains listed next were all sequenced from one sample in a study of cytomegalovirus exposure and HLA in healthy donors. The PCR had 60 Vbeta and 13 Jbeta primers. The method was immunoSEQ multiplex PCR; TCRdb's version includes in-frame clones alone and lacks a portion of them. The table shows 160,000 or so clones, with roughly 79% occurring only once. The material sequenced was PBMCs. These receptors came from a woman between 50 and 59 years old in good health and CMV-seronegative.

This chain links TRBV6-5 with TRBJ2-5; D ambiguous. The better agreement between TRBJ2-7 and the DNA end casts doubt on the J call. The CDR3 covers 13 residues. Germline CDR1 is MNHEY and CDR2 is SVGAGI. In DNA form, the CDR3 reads TGTGCCAGCAGCCGCAACAGTCCCTACGAGCAGTACTTC. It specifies CASSRNSPYEQYF.

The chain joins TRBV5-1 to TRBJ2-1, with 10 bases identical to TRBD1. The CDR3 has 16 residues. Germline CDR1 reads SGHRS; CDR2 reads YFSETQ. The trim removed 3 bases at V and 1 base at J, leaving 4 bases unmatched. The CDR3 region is CASSWTGGLSYNEQFF. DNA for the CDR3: TGCGCCAGCAGCTGGACAGGGGGTCTTTCCTACAATGAGCAGTTCTTC.

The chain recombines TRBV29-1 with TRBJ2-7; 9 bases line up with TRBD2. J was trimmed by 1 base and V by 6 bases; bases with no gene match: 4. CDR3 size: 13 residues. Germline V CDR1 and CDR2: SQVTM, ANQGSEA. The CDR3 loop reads CSVKAGGSYEQYF. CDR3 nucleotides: TGCAGCGTGAAAGCGGGGGGATCCTACGAGCAGTACTTC.

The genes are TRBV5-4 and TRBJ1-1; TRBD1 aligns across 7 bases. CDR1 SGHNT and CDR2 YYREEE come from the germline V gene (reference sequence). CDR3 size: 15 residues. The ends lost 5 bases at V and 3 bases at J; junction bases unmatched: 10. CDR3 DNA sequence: TGTGCCAGCAGTAACCGGAAAACAGGGGACACTGAAGCTTTCTTT. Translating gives CASSNRKTGDTEAFF.

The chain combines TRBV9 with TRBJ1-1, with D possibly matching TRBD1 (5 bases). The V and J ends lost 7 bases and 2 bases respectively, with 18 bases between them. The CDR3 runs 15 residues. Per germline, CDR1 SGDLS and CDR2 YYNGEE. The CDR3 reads CASRPWGVGNTEAFF. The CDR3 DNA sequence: TGTGCCAGCCGACCTTGGGGGGTAGGAAACACTGAAGCTTTCTTT.

CDR3 nucleotide sequence: TGTGCCAGCAGTTGGACAGGGGAAATCGAGCAGTACTTC. Encoded protein: CASSWTGEIEQYF. This rearrangement joins TRBV27 to TRBJ2-7, with 9 bases identical to TRBD1. The junction had 4 bases not matched to a gene; V was cut back by 4 bases and J by 6 bases. Germline lookup yields CDR1 MNHEY and CDR2 SMNVEV (reference sequence). The CDR3 spans 13 residues.

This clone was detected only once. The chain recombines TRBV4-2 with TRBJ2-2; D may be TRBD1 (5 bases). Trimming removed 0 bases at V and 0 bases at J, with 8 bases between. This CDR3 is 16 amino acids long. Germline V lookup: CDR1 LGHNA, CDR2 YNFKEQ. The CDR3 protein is CASSQDQGSNTGELFF. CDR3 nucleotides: TGTGCCAGCAGCCAAGATCAGGGTTCGAACACCGGGGAGCTGTTTTTT.

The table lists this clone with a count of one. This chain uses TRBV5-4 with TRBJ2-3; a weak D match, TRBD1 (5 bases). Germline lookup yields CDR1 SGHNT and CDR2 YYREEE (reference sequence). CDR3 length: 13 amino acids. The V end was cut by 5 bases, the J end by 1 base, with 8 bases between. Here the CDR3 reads CASSGQGTDTQYF. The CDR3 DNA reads TGTGCCAGCAGTGGACAAGGCACAGATACGCAGTATTTT.

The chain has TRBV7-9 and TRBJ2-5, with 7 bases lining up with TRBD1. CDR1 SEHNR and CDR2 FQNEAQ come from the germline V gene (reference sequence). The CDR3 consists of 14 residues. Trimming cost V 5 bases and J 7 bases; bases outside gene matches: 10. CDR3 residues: CASSHRQGQMTQYF. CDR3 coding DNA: TGTGCCAGCAGCCATCGACAGGGTCAAATGACCCAGTACTTC.

CDR3 residues: CASSDLGGTEAFF. The CDR3 nucleotides read TGTGCCAGCAGTGATTTAGGGGGCACTGAAGCTTTCTTT. This chain connects TRBV6-6 to TRBJ1-1, with TRBD1 as a possible D gene (6 bases). In germline, CDR1 is MNHNY, CDR2 SVGAGI (reference sequence). Trimming left V 5 bases short and J 4 bases short, with 11 bases between. This CDR3 is built from 13 residues.

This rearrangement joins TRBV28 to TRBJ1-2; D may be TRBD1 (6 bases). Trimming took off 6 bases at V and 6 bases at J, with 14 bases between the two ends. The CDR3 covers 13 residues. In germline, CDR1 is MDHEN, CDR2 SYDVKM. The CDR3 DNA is TGTGCCAGCAGCCCTGGTAGGGGGAATGGCTACACCTTC. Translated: CASSPGRGNGYTF.

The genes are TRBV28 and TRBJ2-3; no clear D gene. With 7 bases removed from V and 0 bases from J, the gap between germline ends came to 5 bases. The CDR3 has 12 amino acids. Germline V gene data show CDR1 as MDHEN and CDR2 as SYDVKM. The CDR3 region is CASTSSTDTQYF. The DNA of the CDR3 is TGTGCCAGCACCAGTAGCACAGATACGCAGTATTTT.

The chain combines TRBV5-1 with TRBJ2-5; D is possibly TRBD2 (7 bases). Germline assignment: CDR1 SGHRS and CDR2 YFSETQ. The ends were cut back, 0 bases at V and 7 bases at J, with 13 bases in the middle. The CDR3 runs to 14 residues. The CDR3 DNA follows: TGCGCCAGCAGCTTGGAGGGGGGGGCAGCGACCCAGTACTTC. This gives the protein CASSLEGGAATQYF. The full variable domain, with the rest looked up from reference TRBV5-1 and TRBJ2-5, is KAGVTQTPRYLIKTRGQQVTLSCSPISGHRSVSWYQQTPGQGLQFLFEYFSETQRNKGNFPGRFSGRQFSNSRSEMNVSTLELGDSALYLCASSLEGGAATQYFGPGTRLLVL.

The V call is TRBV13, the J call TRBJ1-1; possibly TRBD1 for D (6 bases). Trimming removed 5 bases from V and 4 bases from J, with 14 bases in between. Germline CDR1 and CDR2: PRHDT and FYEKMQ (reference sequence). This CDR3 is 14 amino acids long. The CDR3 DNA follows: TGTGCCAGCAGCCACCTAACAGGGTCCACTGAAGCTTTCTTT. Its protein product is CASSHLTGSTEAFF. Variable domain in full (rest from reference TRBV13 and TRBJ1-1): AAGVIQSPRHLIKEKRETATLKCYPIPRHDTVYWYQQGPGQDPQFLISFYEKMQSDKGSIPDRFSAQQFSDYHSELNMSSLELGDSALYFCASSHLTGSTEAFFGQGTRLTVV.

This CDR3 reads CASSVSDRSYEQYF. The CDR3 DNA follows: TGTGCCAGCAGCGTATCGGACAGGTCCTACGAGCAGTACTTC. J is TRBJ2-7 and V is TRBV9; 7 nucleotides match TRBD1. The CDR3 consists of 14 residues. Germline assignment: CDR1 SGDLS and CDR2 YYNGEE. J gave up 1 base and V 1 base, and 2 bases lay outside the gene matches.

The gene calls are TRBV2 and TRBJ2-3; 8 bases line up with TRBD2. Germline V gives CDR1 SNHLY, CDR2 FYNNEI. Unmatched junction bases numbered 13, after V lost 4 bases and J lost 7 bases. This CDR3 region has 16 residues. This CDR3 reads CASSGPSGSGGNTQYF. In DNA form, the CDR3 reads TGTGCCAGCAGTGGCCCCAGCGGGAGCGGGGGAAATACGCAGTATTTT.

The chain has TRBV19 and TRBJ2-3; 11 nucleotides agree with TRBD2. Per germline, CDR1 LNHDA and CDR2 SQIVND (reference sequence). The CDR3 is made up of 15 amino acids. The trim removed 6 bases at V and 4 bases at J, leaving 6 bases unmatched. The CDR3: CASRDSGRAADTQYF. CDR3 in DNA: TGTGCCAGTAGAGATAGCGGGAGGGCCGCAGATACGCAGTATTTT.

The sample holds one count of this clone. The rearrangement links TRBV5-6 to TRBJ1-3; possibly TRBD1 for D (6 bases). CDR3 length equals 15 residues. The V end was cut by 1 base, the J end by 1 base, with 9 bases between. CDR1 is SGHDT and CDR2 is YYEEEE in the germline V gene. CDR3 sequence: CASSLRGWSGNTIYF. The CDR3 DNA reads TGTGCCAGCAGCTTGAGGGGGTGGTCTGGAAACACCATATATTTT.

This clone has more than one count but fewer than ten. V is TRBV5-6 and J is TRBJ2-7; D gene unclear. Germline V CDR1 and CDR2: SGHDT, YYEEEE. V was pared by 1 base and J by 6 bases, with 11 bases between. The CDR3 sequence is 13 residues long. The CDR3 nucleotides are TGTGCCAGCAGCTTGCCTGGAGCTCGCGAGCAGTACTTC. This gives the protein CASSLPGAREQYF.

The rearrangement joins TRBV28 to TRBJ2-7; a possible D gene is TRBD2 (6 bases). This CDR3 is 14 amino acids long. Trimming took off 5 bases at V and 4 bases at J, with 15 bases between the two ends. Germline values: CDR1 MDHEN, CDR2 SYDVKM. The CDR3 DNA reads TGTGCCAGCAGTCCCCCCGGGGCGGGGTACGAGCAGTACTTC. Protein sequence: CASSPPGAGYEQYF. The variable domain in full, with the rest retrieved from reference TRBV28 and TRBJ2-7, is DVKVTQSSRYLVKRTGEKVFLECVQDMDHENMFWYRQDPGLGLRLIYFSYDVKMKEKGDIPEGYSVSREKKERFSLILESASTNQTSMYLCASSPPGAGYEQYFGPGTRLTVT.

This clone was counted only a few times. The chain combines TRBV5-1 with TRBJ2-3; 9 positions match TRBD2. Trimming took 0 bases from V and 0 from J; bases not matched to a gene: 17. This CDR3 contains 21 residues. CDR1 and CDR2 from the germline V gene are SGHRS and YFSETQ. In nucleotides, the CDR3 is TGCGCCAGCAGCTTGGACCCCTCGGCTAGCGGGACCGAATTTAGCACAGATACGCAGTATTTT. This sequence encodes CASSLDPSASGTEFSTDTQYF.

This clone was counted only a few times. The CDR3 nucleotides read TGTGCCAGCAGTCCCCCCCCACAGGATAGCAATCAGCCCCAGCATTTT. Encoded protein: CASSPPPQDSNQPQHF. The rearrangement joins TRBV27 to TRBJ1-5; a possible D gene is TRBD1 (5 bases). Germline CDR1 MNHEY, CDR2 SMNVEV (reference sequence). V lost 5 bases and J 0 bases, leaving 14 bases between the germline ends. The CDR3 runs to 16 residues.

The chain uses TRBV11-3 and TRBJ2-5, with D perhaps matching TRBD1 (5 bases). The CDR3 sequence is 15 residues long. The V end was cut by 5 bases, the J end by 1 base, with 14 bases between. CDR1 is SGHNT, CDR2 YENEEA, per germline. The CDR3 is CASSDFGAIQETQYF. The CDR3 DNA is TGTGCCAGCAGCGACTTTGGGGCCATCCAAGAGACCCAGTACTTC.

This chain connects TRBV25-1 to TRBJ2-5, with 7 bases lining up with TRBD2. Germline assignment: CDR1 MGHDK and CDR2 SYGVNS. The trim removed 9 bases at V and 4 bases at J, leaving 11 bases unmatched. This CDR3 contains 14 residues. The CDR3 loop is CASTKSGAGETQYF. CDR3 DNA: TGTGCCAGTACAAAGAGCGGGGCCGGAGAGACCCAGTACTTC.

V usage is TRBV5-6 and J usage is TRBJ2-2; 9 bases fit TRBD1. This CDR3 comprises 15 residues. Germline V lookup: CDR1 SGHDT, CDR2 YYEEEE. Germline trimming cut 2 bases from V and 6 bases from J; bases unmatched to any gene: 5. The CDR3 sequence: CASSFGTGTSGELFF. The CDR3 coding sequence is TGTGCCAGCAGCTTCGGGACAGGGACCTCCGGGGAGCTGTTTTTT.

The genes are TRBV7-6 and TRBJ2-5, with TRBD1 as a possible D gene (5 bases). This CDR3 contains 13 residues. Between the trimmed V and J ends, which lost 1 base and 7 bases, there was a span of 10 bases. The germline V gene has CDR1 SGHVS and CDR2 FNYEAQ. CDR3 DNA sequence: TGTGCCAGCAGCTTAGAGGGGTTAGGGACCCAGTACTTC. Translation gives CASSLEGLGTQYF. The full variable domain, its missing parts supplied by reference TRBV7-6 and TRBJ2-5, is GAGVSQSPRYKVTKRGQDVALRCDPISGHVSLYWYRQALGQGPEFLTYFNYEAQQDKSGLPNDRFSAERPEGSISTLTIQRTEQRDSAMYRCASSLEGLGTQYFGPGTRLLVL.

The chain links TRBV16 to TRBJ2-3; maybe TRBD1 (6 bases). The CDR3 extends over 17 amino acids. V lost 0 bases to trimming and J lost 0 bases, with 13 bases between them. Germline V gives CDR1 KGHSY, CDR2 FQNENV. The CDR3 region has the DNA TGTGCCAGCAGCCAATCTTTCGAGAGGGGGAGCACAGATACGCAGTATTTT. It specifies CASSQSFERGSTDTQYF.

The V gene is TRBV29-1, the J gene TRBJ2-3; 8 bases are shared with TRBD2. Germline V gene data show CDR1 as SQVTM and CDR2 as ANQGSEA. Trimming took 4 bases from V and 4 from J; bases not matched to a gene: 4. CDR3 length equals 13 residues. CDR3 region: CSVVSGDPDTQYF. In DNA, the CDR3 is TGCAGCGTTGTTAGCGGGGACCCAGATACGCAGTATTTT.